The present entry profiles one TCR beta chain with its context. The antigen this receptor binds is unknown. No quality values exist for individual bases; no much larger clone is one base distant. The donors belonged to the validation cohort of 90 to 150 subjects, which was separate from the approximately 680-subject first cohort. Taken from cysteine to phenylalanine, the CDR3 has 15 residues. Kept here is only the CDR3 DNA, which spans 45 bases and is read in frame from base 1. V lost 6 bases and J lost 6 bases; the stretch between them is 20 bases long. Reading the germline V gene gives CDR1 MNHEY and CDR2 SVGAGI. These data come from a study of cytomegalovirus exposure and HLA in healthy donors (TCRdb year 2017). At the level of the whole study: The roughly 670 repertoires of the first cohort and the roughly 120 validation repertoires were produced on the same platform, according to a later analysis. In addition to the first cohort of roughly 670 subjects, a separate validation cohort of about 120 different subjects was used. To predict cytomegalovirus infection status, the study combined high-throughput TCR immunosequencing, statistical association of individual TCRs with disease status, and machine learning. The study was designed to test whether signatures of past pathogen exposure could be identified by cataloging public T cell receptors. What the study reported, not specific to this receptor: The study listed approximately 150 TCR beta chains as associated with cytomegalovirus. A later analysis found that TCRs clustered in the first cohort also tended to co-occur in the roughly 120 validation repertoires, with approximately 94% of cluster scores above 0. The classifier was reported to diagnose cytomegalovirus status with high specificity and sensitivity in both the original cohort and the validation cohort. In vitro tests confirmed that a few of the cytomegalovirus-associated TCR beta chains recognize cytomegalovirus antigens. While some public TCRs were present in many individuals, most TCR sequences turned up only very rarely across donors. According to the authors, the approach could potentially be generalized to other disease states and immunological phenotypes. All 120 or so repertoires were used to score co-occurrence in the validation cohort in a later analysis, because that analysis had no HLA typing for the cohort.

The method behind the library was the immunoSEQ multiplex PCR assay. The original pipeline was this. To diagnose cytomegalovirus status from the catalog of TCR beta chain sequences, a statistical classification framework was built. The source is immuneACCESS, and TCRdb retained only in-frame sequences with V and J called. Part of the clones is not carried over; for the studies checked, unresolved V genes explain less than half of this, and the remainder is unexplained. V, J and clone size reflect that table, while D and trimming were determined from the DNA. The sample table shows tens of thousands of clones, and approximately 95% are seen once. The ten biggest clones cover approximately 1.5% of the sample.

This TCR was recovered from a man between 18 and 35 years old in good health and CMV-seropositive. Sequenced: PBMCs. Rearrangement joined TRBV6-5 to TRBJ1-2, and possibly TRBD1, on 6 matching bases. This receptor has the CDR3 CASRRGGNQIDGYTF. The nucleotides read TGTGCCAGCAGGAGGGGGGGGAACCAGATCGATGGCTACACCTTC.